This TCR beta chain appears in the sequencing data of a study of T cell repertoires in cytomegalovirus infection. Overall study: Matching HLA type and CMV infection were both indicated by public TCR beta signatures. Study-wide findings and caveats: Of the TCR beta families, the public ones yielded a cumulative frequency that identified carriers of CMV plus the relevant HLA. In two of eight donors, the top clonotype was HLA-C-restricted CMV-specific.

TCRdb reanalysed the reads using MiXCR and keeps one entry per CDR3 protein. This sample has about 210,000 distinct CDR3 sequences, with approximately 7% found just once. V was shortened by 0 bases and J by 1 base, with 6 bases between the two germline ends. There are 15 residues in the CDR3. CDR1 and CDR2 from the germline V gene are MNHEY and SVGEGT. This clonotype was seen repeatedly, ten times or more. Its antigen is still unknown. This rearrangement joins TRBV6-2 or TRBV6-3 to TRBJ2-2; the D is unclear. The sequencing sample was made of PBMCs. This sequence originates from a human donor in good health (CMV status not recorded). Some clones in this sample may be carry-over from other donors' samples. The CDR3 sequence: CASSYSSVNTGELFF. DNA of the CDR3: TGTGCCAGCAGTTACTCGAGCGTGAACACCGGGGAGCTGTTTTTT.